One sample yielded the 31 T cell receptor beta chains listed below, sequenced in a study of tumor and adjacent non-tumor tissue in lung cancer. No cell sorting was done before RNA was extracted from the tissue. The library came from three nested PCR rounds adapted from ARM-PCR protocols. TCRdb ran MiXCR on the multiplex PCR reads and lists one entry per CDR3 protein. Of some 120,000 distinct CDR3 sequences in the sample, roughly 67% were seen once. Material for sequencing was lung tumor tissue. These receptors were collected from a young man with non-small cell lung cancer.

Of note for this clonotype: This may come from a read error, since a much larger clone is one base off. The chain couples TRBV20-1 to TRBJ2-1, with TRBD2 matching 9 bases. The V gene's germline CDR1 is DFQATT and CDR2 SNEGSKA (reference sequence). The CDR3 is 14 amino acids. The DNA for the CDR3 is TGCAATGCCAAAAGACTAGCGGCTTGGGGTGAGCAGTTCTTC. This codes for CNAKRLAAWGEQFF.

This clonotype was detected ten times or more. This chain links TRBV29-1 with TRBJ2-2; 7 positions match TRBD1. CDR3 length: 16 amino acids. CDR1 and CDR2 (germline): SQVTM, ANQGSEA. The junction had 12 bases not matched to a gene; V was cut back by 3 bases and J by 5 bases. CDR3 sequence reads: CSVEPLRGSGTGELFF. The CDR3, as DNA: TGCAGCGTTGAGCCCCTCAGGGGGTCGGGAACCGGGGAGCTGTTTTTT.

Notes on this clonotype: This may be a read error: a much more frequent sequence differs by one nucleotide. V and J are TRBV4-1 and TRBJ2-7, with D perhaps matching TRBD1 (7 bases). The CDR3 runs 16 residues. CDR1 and CDR2 from the germline V gene are MGHRA and YSYEKL. The CDR3 DNA reads TGCGCCAACAGCCGAGGAGGGGGCGGCGGCTCCTACGAGCAGTACTTC. Its protein is CANSRGGGGGSYEQYF.

This clonotype was recorded many times. The chain uses TRBV20-1 and TRBJ2-7, with 11 bases identical to TRBD1. Germline V lookup: CDR1 DFQATT, CDR2 SNEGSKA (reference sequence). J was trimmed by 4 bases and V by 6 bases; bases with no gene match: 8. CDR3 size: 14 residues. Here the CDR3 DNA reads TGCAGTGCCCCCCGGGACAGGGGGGGGTACGAGCAGTACTTC. The encoded protein is CSAPRDRGGYEQYF.

This clonotype has a single count. Lacking the conserved final phenylalanine or tryptophan, this CDR3 likely reflects a read error. The limits of the CDR3 on the DNA are not certain, so only TCRdb's listed CDR3 is given. This chain links TRBV20-1 with TRBJ2-1; TRBD2, the table's D call, was not compared with the DNA. The CDR3 totals 14 residues, both ends included. In germline, CDR1 is DFQATT, CDR2 SNEGSKA (reference sequence). The CDR3 is CSARTAGGHNEQFL.

This clonotype was picked up one time. This chain uses TRBV12-3 or TRBV12-4 with TRBJ1-1; D is uncertain. This CDR3 contains 14 residues. CDR3 protein: CTGSSTWANTEAFF. The CDR3 DNA reads as TGTACCGGCAGTTCGACATGGGCAAACACTGAAGCTTTCTTT.

This clonotype is medium-sized by share. V gene TRBV10-2 combines with J gene TRBJ2-1, with TRBD2 matching 14 bases. Germline V gene lookup returns CDR1 WSHSY and CDR2 SAAADI. This CDR3 comprises 16 residues. J was trimmed by 9 bases and V by 0 bases; bases with no gene match: 4. The CDR3 nucleotides read TGCGCCAGCAGTGAGTCGGGACTAGCGGGAGTGGGTGAGCAGTTCTTC. The encoded protein is CASSESGLAGVGEQFF.

This clonotype was counted a few times. The chain is built from TRBV5-4 and TRBJ1-1; 8 nucleotides agree with TRBD1. Germline V gives CDR1 SGHNT, CDR2 YYREEE (reference sequence). Trimming took 6 bases from V and 4 from J; bases not matched to a gene: 8. This CDR3 contains 14 residues. CDR3 in DNA: TGTGCCAGCACTAATCGACAGGGGCTCACTGAAGCTTTCTTT. Encoded protein: CASTNRQGLTEAFF. Together with reference TRBV5-4 and TRBJ1-1, the CDR3 gives the full variable domain: ETGVTQSPTHLIKTRGQQVTLRCSSQSGHNTVSWYQQALGQGPQFIFQYYREEENGRGNFPPRFSGLQFPNYSSELNVNALELDDSALYLCASTNRQGLTEAFFGQGTRLTVV.

As to this clonotype: A read error may be the cause here, since a much bigger clone is one base away. The chain is built from TRBV6-2 or TRBV6-3 and TRBJ2-1; unclear D gene. The CDR3 runs 14 residues. CDR1 is MNHEY and CDR2 is SVGEGT in the germline V gene. The CDR3, as DNA: TGTGCCAGCAGTTACGGGTCCGACTCCAATAAGCAGTTCTTC. Residues: CASSYGSDSNKQFF.

This clonotype was observed a handful of times. One end of the junction does not line up with germline, which may come from a read error. This chain uses TRBV11-2 with TRBJ2-3; 8 positions agree with TRBD1. The CDR3 spans 13 residues. Germline V gene data show CDR1 as SGHAT and CDR2 as FQNNGV. The CDR3 here is CAISWTGRDTQYF. In nucleotides, the CDR3 is TGTGCCATCAGCTGGACAGGGAGAGATACGCAGTATTTT.

The table lists this clonotype with many counts. The CDR3 DNA is TGTGCCAGCAGTGCTAGCGGGAGTTGGACAGATACGCAGTATTTT. Translated, it gives CASSASGSWTDTQYF. The rearrangement uses TRBV6-2 or TRBV6-3 and TRBJ2-3; 10 nucleotides match TRBD2. Trimming took 5 bases from V and 3 from J; bases not matched to a gene: 5. The CDR3 has 15 residues. Germline CDR1 and CDR2: MNHEY and SVGEGT.

The DNA of the CDR3 is TGCAGTGCTACCGATGAACTAGCGTTGGATACGCAGTATTTT. Protein: CSATDELALDTQYF. This rearrangement joins TRBV20-1 to TRBJ2-3, with 7 bases matching TRBD2. Looked up from germline, CDR1 is DFQATT and CDR2 is SNEGSKA (reference sequence). CDR3 length equals 14 residues. V lost 4 bases to trimming and J lost 6 bases; unmatched junction nucleotides: 10.

For this clonotype: The conserved phenylalanine or tryptophan normally closing the CDR3 is absent here, so this likely arose from a read error. The V call is TRBV11-1, the J call TRBJ2-3; 7 bases line up with TRBD1. Germline assignment: CDR1 SGHAT and CDR2 FQDESV (reference sequence). This CDR3 comprises 13 residues. V trimming: 9 bases; J trimming: 4 bases; junction bases outside the gene matches: 7. The CDR3 DNA reads as TGTGCCAGTAGAGGGACAGAAGCAGATACGCAGTATCTT. Translating gives CASRGTEADTQYL.

This clonotype was seen ten or more times. The CDR3 nucleotides read TGTGCCAGCAGCTTAGCCATCCACGGGGAAGGGTTCTTC. It specifies CASSLAIHGEGFF. The V call is TRBV11-2, the J call TRBJ2-1; maybe TRBD2 (5 bases). Trimming took 1 base from V and 15 from J, leaving 16 bases between them. CDR3 size: 13 residues. Germline CDR1 is SGHAT and CDR2 is FQNNGV.

To note about this clonotype: A single base separates this from a much larger clone, so it may be a read error. The chain has TRBV4-1 and TRBJ1-1, with 9 positions matching TRBD1. CDR3 length: 14 amino acids. The V and J ends lost 5 bases and 4 bases, in that order; junction bases with no gene match: 5. Germline V lookup: CDR1 MGHRA, CDR2 YSYEKL. CDR3 sequence: CASSWTGDSTEAFF. As DNA, the CDR3 is TGCGCCAGCAGCTGGACAGGGGATTCCACTGAAGCTTTCTTT.

The sample holds a few counts of this clonotype. The J gene is TRBJ2-5, the V gene TRBV4-1; D gene uncertain. The CDR3 totals 14 residues. Trimming took 4 bases from V and 0 from J, leaving 9 bases between them. Germline V gene sequence: CDR1 MGHRA, CDR2 YSYEKL. The CDR3 DNA reads TGCGCCAGCAGCCTAAGGGCAGACCAAGAGACCCAGTACTTC. Protein: CASSLRADQETQYF.

This clonotype appeared many times. The J gene is TRBJ1-1, the V gene TRBV6-2 or TRBV6-3, with 7 bases identical to TRBD1. The J segment lost 5 bases and the V segment lost 7 bases, leaving 7 bases of the junction unmatched. This CDR3 region has 13 residues. Per germline, CDR1 MNHEY and CDR2 SVGEGT. Here the CDR3 reads CASNQAGGTEAFF. The CDR3 region has the DNA TGTGCCAGCAACCAAGCAGGGGGGACTGAAGCTTTCTTT.

With respect to this clonotype: A much larger clone differs from this one at a single base, so this may be a read error. This CDR3 fails to terminate in the conserved phenylalanine or tryptophan, so it likely reflects a read error. The rearrangement uses TRBV20-1 and TRBJ1-1; 7 bases align to TRBD1. This CDR3 is 12 amino acids long. CDR1 and CDR2 from the germline V gene are DFQATT and SNEGSKA (reference sequence). V gave up 6 bases and J gave up 4 bases; unmatched junction bases: 5. CDR3 DNA sequence: TGCAGTGCAAGACAGGGTTTCACTGAAGCTTTCTCT. Translating gives CSARQGFTEAFS.

This clonotype was counted at least ten times. The genes are TRBV20-1 and TRBJ2-3, with D hard to call. V lost 2 bases and J lost 8, with 14 bases in between. The CDR3 length is 13 residues. Germline lookup yields CDR1 DFQATT and CDR2 SNEGSKA (reference sequence). The CDR3 sequence is CSARPPGLGTQYF. The DNA of the CDR3 is TGCAGTGCTAGACCCCCTGGGTTGGGTACGCAGTATTTT.

On this clonotype itself: Being one base from a much bigger clone, this may be a read error. The genes are TRBV4-3 and TRBJ2-7; TRBD1 matches 8 bases. The CDR3 consists of 16 residues. Germline V CDR1 and CDR2: LGHNA, YSLEER. The CDR3 DNA reads as TGCGCCAGCAGCCAAGATGCGCAGGGGGCGCAAGGCGAGCGGTACTTC. Translating gives CASSQDAQGAQGERYF.

This clonotype has a handful of counts. It may be a read error: a sequence one base away is much more abundant. The chain is built from TRBV20-1 and TRBJ2-3, with D uncertain. The CDR3 is made up of 16 amino acids. CDR1 and CDR2 from the germline V gene are DFQATT and SNEGSKA (reference sequence). Trimming removed 6 bases at V and 0 bases at J, with 19 bases between. This chain's CDR3 is CSARLAAEGSTDTQYF. The CDR3 coding sequence is TGCAGTGCCCGCCTTGCGGCGGAAGGTAGCACAGATACGCAGTATTTT.

The chain links TRBV11-2 to TRBJ2-7; 8 positions agree with TRBD2. This CDR3 is 13 amino acids long. The germline gives CDR1 SGHAT, CDR2 FQNNGV. With 9 bases clipped from V and 4 bases from J, the junction kept 8 bases outside the gene matches. The CDR3 loop is CASNGIAGYEQYF. The CDR3 DNA follows: TGTGCCAGTAATGGAATAGCGGGGTACGAGCAGTACTTC.

This chain joins TRBV6-2 or TRBV6-3 and TRBJ2-2, with TRBD2 as a possible D gene (6 bases). Germline CDR1 reads MNHEY; CDR2 reads SVGEGT. The V end lost 6 bases, the J end lost 6 bases, and 17 bases lay between the germline ends. CDR3 length: 15 amino acids. The CDR3 loop reads CASRKGLEDSGELFF. DNA for the CDR3: TGTGCCAGCAGGAAGGGACTTGAAGACTCCGGGGAGCTGTTTTTT.

The table lists this clonotype with many counts. V and J are TRBV20-1 and TRBJ1-6; D unclear. Germline V gives CDR1 DFQATT, CDR2 SNEGSKA (reference sequence). The CDR3 length is 15 residues. Deletions cut 2 bases from V and 5 bases from J, with 13 bases between. For the CDR3, the DNA is TGCAGTGCTAGACTGGCGGGCGGCAATAATTCACCCCTCCACTTT. Translated, it gives CSARLAGGNNSPLHF.

This clonotype has at least ten counts. The genes are TRBV4-2 and TRBJ1-6; D call uncertain. The V end was cut by 3 bases, the J end by 5 bases, with 11 bases between. Germline assignment: CDR1 LGHNA and CDR2 YNFKEQ. The length of the CDR3 is 15 residues. The CDR3 reads CASSQDVADNSPLHF. DNA of the CDR3: TGTGCCAGCAGCCAGGACGTAGCAGATAATTCACCCCTCCACTTT.

This clonotype was observed at least ten times. The V gene is TRBV4-1, the J gene TRBJ2-1, with TRBD2 identical over 8 bases. CDR1 and CDR2 from the germline V gene are MGHRA and YSYEKL. The trim removed 3 bases at V and 6 bases at J, leaving 7 bases unmatched. This CDR3 spans 15 amino acids. CDR3 in DNA: TGCGCCAGCAGCCACGCTAGCGGGCCCTTCAATGAGCAGTTCTTC. Translated: CASSHASGPFNEQFF.

This clonotype showed up just once. One junction end does not reproduce the germline sequence, and a read error may be involved. This chain connects TRBV11-2 to TRBJ2-2; 8 nucleotides line up with TRBD1. In germline, CDR1 is SGHAT, CDR2 FQNNGV. The CDR3 is 16 amino acids. DNA for the CDR3: TGTGCCAACAGCCCCGGGACAGGACTAAACACAGGGGAGCTGTCTTTT. Protein: CANSPGTGLNTGELSF. Combining the CDR3 with reference TRBV11-2 and TRBJ2-2 gives the whole variable domain EAGVAQSPRYKIIEKRQSVAFWCNPISGHATLYWYQQILGQGPKLLIQFQNNGVVDDSQLPKDRFSAERLKGVDSTLKIQPAKLEDSAVYLCANSPGTGLNTGELSFGEGSRLTVL.

The rearrangement links TRBV12-3 or TRBV12-4 to TRBJ2-5, with 13 bases matching TRBD2. The junction had 14 bases not matched to a gene; V was cut back by 9 bases and J by 7 bases. The CDR3 consists of 16 residues. Here the CDR3 reads CASSARTSGSWGTQYF. CDR3 DNA: TGTGCCAGTAGTGCCCGGACTAGCGGGAGTTGGGGGACCCAGTACTTC.

The V gene is TRBV6-6, the J gene TRBJ2-1; no clear D gene. V was cut by 0 bases and J by 10 bases, with 16 bases left in between. The germline V gene has CDR1 MNHNY and CDR2 SVGAGI (reference sequence). The CDR3 runs 15 residues. The CDR3 region is CASSYSIMPDREQFF. The CDR3 DNA reads as TGTGCCAGCAGTTACTCGATCATGCCTGATAGGGAGCAGTTCTTC.

A few counts support this clonotype. This chain links TRBV19 with TRBJ1-4, with 7 bases lining up with TRBD1. Unmatched junction bases numbered 14, after V lost 5 bases and J lost 5 bases. Germline values: CDR1 LNHDA, CDR2 SQIVND (reference sequence). This CDR3 is 17 amino acids long. Written as DNA, the CDR3 is TGTGCCAGTAGTTGGGAAACAGGGACAGTCCTCAATGAAAAACTGTTTTTT. Translation: CASSWETGTVLNEKLFF.

V gene TRBV11-2 combines with J gene TRBJ2-3; 10 positions match TRBD2. Trimming took 10 bases from V and 5 from J; bases not matched to a gene: 9. CDR1 and CDR2 (germline): SGHAT, FQNNGV. The CDR3 totals 14 residues. CDR3 protein: CANRGTSDIDTQYF. CDR3 nucleotides: TGTGCCAACAGGGGGACTAGCGACATAGATACGCAGTATTTT.